This TCR beta chain comes out of a study of cytomegalovirus exposure and HLA in healthy donors. Regarding the study as a whole: Within an earlier analysis, most TCR beta V segments proved productive either about 87% or about 30% of the time. HLA restriction was apparent for most CMV-associated TCR beta chains in a later analysis.

It was with 60 Vbeta and 13 Jbeta primers that the PCR ran. The method was immunoSEQ multiplex PCR; TCRdb's version includes in-frame clones alone and lacks a portion of them. Here the sample spans 150,000 to 200,000 clones, approximately 86% being singletons. In the case of this clone: The antigen is unknown.

The length of the CDR3 is 14 residues. Germline CDR1 and CDR2: SGHRS and YFSETQ. The chain is built from TRBV5-1 and TRBJ2-5; 8 nucleotides agree with TRBD1. The J call may be faulty, since TRBJ2-7 better matches the DNA end. The sequencing sample was made of PBMCs. The TCR was taken from a young woman in good health and CMV-seronegative. CDR3 region: CASSVDRVSYEQYF. The CDR3 nucleotides read TGCGCCAGCAGCGTGGACAGGGTTAGCTACGAGCAGTACTTC.